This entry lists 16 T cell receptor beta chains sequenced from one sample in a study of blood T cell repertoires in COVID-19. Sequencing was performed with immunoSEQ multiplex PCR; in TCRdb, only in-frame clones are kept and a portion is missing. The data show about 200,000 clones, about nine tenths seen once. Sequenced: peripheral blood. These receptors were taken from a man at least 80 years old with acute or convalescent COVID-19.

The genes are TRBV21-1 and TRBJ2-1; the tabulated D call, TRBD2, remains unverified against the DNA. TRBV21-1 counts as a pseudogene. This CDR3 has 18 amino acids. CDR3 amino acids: CASSRLTSAPSSYNEQFF. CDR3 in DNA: TGTGCCAGCAGCCGTCTTACTAGCGCCCCAAGCTCCTACAATGAGCAGTTCTTC.

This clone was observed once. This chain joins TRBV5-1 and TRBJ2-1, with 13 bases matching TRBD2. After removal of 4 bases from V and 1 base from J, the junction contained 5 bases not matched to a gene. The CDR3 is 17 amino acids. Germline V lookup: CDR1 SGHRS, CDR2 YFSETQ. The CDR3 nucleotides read TGCGCCAGCAGCCTTGGGACTAGCGGGATTTCCTACAATGAGCAGTTCTTC. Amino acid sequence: CASSLGTSGISYNEQFF.

This chain's CDR3 is CASSFGGSRETQYF. The CDR3 DNA is TGCGCCAGCAGCTTTGGCGGGAGTCGAGAGACCCAGTACTTC. The chain joins TRBV5-1 to TRBJ2-5, with 7 bases that match TRBD2. This CDR3 is 14 amino acids long. Germline V gene lookup returns CDR1 SGHRS and CDR2 YFSETQ. The trim removed 2 bases at V and 4 bases at J, leaving 5 bases unmatched.

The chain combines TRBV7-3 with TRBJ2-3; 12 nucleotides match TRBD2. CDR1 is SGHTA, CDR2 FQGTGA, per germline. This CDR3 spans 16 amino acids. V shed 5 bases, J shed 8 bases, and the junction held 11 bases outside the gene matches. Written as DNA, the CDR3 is TGTGCCAGCAGCCCCACTAGCGGGAGGTCGGGTGGTACGCAGTATTTT. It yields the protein CASSPTSGRSGGTQYF. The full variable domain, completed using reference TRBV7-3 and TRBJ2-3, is GAGVSQTPSNKVTEKGKYVELRCDPISGHTALYWYRQSLGQGPEFLIYFQGTGAADDSGLPNDRFFAVRPEGSVSTLKIQRTERGDSAVYLCASSPTSGRSGGTQYFGPGTRLTVL.

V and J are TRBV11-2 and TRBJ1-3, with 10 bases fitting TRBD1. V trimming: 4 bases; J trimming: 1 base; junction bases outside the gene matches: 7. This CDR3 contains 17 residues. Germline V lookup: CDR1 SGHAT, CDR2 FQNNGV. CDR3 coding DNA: TGTGCCAGCAGCTCCCGGACAGGGGGTGGGTCTGGAAACACCATATATTTT. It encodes CASSSRTGGGSGNTIYF.

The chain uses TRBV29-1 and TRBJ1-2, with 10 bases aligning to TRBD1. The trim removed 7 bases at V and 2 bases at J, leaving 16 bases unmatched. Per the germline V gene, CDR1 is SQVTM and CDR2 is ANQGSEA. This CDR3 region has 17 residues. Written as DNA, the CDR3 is TGCAGCGCCCATGGGAGAGACAGGGGGCGCGAGAACTATGGCTACACCTTC. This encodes CSAHGRDRGRENYGYTF.

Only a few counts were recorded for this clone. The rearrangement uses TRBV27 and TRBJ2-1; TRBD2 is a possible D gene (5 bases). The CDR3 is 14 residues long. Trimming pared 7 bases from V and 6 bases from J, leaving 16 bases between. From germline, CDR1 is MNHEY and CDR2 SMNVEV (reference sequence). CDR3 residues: CASKRLASTNEQFF. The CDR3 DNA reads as TGTGCCAGCAAGAGGCTAGCCAGTACCAATGAGCAGTTCTTC.

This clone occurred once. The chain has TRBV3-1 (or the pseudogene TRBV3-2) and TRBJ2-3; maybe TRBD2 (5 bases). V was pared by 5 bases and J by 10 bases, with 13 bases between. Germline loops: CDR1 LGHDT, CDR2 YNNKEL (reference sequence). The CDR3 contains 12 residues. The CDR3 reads CASSSGPYPQYF. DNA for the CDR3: TGTGCCAGCAGCAGCGGACCGTATCCGCAGTATTTT.

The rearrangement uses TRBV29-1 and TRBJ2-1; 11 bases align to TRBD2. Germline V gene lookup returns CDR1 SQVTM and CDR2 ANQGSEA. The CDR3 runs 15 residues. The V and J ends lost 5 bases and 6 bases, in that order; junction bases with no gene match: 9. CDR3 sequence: CSVRSSGREPNEQFF. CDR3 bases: TGCAGCGTTCGAAGTAGCGGGAGGGAACCCAATGAGCAGTTCTTC.

The CDR3: CASSPGQGNIQYF. The DNA for the CDR3 is TGTGCCAGCAGTCCGGGACAGGGGAACATTCAGTACTTC. The rearrangement links TRBV7-2 to TRBJ2-4; 10 bases agree with TRBD1. J lost 7 bases, V lost 6 bases, and 3 bases had no gene match. Looked up from germline, CDR1 is SGHTA and CDR2 is FQGNSA. The CDR3 is 13 residues long.

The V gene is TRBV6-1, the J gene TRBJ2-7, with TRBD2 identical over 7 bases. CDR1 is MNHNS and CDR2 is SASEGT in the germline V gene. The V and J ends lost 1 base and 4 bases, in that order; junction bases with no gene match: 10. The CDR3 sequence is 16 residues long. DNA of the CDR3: TGTGCCAGCAGTGAAGGGTTCGCGGGGACTAATTACGAGCAGTACTTC. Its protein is CASSEGFAGTNYEQYF.

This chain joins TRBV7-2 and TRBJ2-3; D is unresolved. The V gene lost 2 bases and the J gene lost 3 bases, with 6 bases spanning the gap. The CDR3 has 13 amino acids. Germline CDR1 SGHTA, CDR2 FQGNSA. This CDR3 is CASSLSRTDTQYF. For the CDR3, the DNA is TGTGCCAGCAGCTTAAGTCGGACAGATACGCAGTATTTT.

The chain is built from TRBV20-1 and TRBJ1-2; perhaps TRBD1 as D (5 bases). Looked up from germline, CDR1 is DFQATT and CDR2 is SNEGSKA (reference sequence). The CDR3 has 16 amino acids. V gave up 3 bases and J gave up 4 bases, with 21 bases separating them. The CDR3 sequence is CSASTPQAGVGYGYTF. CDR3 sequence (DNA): TGCAGTGCTAGTACCCCGCAGGCGGGGGTTGGCTATGGCTACACCTTC.

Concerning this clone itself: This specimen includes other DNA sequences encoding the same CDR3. The CDR3 DNA sequence: TGTGCCAGCAGCTCCGGTTTAGCGGGAGTGTTGGAGACCCAGTACTTC. Protein sequence: CASSSGLAGVLETQYF. V usage is TRBV5-4 and J usage is TRBJ2-5, with 9 bases that match TRBD2. This CDR3 region has 16 residues. Germline CDR1 and CDR2: SGHNT and YYREEE (reference sequence). The junction had 11 bases not matched to a gene; V was cut back by 3 bases and J by 5 bases.

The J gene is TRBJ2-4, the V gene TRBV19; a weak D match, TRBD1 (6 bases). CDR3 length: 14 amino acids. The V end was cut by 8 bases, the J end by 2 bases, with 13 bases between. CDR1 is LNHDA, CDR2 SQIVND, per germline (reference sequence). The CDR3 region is CASEVQGSKNIQYF. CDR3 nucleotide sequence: TGTGCCAGTGAGGTACAGGGTTCCAAAAACATTCAGTACTTC.

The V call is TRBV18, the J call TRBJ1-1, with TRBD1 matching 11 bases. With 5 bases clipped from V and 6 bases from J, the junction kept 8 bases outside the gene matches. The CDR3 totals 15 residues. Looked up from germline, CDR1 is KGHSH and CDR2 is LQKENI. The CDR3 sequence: CASSSLGQGDSEAFF. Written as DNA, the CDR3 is TGTGCCAGCTCAAGCTTGGGACAGGGGGACTCTGAAGCTTTCTTT.